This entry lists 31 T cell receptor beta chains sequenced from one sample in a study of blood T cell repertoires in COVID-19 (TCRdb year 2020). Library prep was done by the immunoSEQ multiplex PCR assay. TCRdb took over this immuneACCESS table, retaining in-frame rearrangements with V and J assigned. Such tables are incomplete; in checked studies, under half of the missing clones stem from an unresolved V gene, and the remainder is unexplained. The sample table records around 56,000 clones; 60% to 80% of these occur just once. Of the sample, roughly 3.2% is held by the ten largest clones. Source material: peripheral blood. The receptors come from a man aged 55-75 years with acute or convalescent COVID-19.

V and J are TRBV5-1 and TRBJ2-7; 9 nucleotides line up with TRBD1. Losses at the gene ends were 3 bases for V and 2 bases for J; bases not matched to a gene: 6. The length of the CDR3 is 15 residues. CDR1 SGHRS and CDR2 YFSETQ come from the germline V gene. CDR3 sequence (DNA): TGCGCCAGCAGCTCCGGACAGGGGAACCCCTACGAGCAGTACTTC. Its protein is CASSSGQGNPYEQYF.

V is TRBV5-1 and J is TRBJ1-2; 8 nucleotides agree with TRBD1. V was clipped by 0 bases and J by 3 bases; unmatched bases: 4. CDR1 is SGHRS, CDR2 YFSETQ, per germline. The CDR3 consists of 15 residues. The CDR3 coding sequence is TGCGCCAGCAGCTTGGACAGGGGGATGGACTATGGCTACACCTTC. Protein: CASSLDRGMDYGYTF.

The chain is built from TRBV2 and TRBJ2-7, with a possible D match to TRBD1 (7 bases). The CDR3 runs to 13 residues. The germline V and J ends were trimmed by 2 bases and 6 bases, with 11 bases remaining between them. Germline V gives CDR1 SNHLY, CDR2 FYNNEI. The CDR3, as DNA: TGTGCCAGCAGTGAACAGGGGGGCTGCGAGCAGTACTTC. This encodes CASSEQGGCEQYF.

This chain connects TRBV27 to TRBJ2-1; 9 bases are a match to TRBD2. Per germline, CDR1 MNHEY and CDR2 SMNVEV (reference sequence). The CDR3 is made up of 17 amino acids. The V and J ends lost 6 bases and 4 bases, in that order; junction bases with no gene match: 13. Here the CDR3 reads CASSLSALAGEYNEQFF. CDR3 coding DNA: TGTGCCAGCAGCCTATCCGCCTTAGCGGGGGAGTACAATGAGCAGTTCTTC.

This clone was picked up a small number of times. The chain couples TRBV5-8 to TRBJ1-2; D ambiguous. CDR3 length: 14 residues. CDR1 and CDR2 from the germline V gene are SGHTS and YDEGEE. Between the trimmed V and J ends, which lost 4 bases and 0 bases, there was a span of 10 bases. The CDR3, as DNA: TGTGCCAGCAGCCCAGAACCCGCTAACTATGGCTACACCTTC. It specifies CASSPEPANYGYTF.

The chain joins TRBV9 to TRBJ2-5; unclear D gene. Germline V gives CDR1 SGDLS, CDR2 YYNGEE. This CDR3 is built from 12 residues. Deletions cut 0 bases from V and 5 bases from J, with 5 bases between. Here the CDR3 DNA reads TGTGCCAGCAGCGTAGTCGGGGAGACCCAGTACTTC. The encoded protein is CASSVVGETQYF.

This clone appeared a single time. Here the CDR3 DNA reads TGCAGCGTTATGGAACAGATTAATTCACCCCTCCACTTT. Translating it yields CSVMEQINSPLHF. The chain employs TRBV29-1 and TRBJ1-6, with D hard to call. Germline-derived CDR1 and CDR2 are SQVTM and ANQGSEA. Trimming removed 5 bases at V and 6 bases at J, with 11 bases between. The CDR3 spans 13 residues.

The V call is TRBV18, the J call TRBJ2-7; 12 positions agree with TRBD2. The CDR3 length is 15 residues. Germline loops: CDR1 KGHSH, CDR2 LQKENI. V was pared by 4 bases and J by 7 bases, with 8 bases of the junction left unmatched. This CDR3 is CASSLSPSGGEEQYF. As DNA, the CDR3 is TGTGCCAGCTCACTCTCCCCTAGCGGGGGGGAGGAGCAGTACTTC.

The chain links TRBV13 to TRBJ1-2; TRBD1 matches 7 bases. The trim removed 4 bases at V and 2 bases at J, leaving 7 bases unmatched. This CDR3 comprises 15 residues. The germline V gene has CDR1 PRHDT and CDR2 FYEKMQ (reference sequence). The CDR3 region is CASSSGQLTNYGYTF. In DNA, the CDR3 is TGTGCCAGCAGCTCGGGACAGCTTACCAACTATGGCTACACCTTC.

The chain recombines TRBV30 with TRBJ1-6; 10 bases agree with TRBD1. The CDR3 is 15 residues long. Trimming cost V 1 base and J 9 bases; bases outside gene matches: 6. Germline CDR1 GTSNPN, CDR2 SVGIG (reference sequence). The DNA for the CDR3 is TGTGCCTGGAGTGGGGGACAGGGGATCCTTTCACCCCTCCACTTT. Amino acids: CAWSGGQGILSPLHF.

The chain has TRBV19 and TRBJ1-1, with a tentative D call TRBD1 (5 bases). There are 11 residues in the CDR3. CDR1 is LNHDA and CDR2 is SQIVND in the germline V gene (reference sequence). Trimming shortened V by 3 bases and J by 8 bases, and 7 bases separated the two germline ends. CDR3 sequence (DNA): TGTGCCAGTAGTATGGGGGGAGAAGCTTTCTTT. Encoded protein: CASSMGGEAFF.

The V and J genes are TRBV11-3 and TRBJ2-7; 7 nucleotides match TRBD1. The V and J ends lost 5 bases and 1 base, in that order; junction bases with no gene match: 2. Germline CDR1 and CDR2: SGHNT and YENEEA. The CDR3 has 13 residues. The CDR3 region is CASSQGQSYEQYF. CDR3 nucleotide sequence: TGTGCCAGCAGCCAGGGACAGTCCTACGAGCAGTACTTC.

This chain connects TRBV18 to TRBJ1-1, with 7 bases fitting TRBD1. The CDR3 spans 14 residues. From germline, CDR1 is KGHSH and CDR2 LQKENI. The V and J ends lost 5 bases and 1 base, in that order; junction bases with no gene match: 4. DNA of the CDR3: TGTGCCAGCTCAGCCGGACAGGCGAACACTGAAGCTTTCTTT. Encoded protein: CASSAGQANTEAFF.

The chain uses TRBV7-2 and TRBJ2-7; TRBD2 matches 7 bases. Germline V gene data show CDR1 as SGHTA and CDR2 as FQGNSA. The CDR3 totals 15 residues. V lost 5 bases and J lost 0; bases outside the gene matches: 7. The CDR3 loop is CASSPREALSYEQYF. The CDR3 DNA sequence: TGTGCCAGCAGCCCACGGGAGGCTCTCTCCTACGAGCAGTACTTC.

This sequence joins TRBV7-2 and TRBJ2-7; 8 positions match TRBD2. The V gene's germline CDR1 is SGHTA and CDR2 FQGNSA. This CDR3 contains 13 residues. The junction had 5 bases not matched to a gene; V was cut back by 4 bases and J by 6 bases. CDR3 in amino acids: CASSSIAGSEQYF. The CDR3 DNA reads TGTGCCAGCAGCTCGATAGCGGGGAGCGAGCAGTACTTC. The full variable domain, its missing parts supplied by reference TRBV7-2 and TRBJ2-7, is GAGVSQSPSNKVTEKGKDVELRCDPISGHTALYWYRQSLGQGLEFLIYFQGNSAPDKSGLPSDRFSAERTGGSVSTLTIQRTQQEDSAVYLCASSSIAGSEQYFGPGTRLTVT.

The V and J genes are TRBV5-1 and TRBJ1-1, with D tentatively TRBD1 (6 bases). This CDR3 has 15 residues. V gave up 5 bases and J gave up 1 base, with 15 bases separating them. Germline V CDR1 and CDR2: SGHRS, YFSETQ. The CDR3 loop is CASSPRTGTNTEAFF. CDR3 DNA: TGCGCCAGCAGTCCCCGAACAGGGACGAACACTGAAGCTTTCTTT.

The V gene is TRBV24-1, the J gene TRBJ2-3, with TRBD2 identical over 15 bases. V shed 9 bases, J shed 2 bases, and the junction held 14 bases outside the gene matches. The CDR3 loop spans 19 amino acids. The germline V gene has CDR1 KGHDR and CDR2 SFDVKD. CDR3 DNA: TGTGCCACCGGGGAGCTCACCGGGACTAGCGGGGGGTACACAGATACGCAGTATTTT. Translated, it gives CATGELTGTSGGYTDTQYF.

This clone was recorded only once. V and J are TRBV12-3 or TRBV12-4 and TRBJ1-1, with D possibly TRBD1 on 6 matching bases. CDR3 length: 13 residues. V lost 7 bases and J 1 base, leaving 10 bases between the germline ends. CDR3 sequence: CASTRTANTEAFF. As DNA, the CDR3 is TGTGCCAGCACCCGGACAGCGAACACTGAAGCTTTCTTT.

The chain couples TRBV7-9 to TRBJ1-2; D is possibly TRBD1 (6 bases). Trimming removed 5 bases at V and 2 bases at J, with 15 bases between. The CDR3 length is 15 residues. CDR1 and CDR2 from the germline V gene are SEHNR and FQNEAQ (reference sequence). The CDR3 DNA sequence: TGTGCCAGCAGCGCCACAGGGAAGGGAAACTATGGCTACACCTTC. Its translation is CASSATGKGNYGYTF.

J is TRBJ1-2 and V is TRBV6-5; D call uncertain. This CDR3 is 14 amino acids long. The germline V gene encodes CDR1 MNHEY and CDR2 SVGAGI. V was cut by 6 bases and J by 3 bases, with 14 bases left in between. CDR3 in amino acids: CASSHSPVDYGYTF. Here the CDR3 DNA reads TGTGCCAGCAGCCACAGCCCAGTAGACTATGGCTACACCTTC.

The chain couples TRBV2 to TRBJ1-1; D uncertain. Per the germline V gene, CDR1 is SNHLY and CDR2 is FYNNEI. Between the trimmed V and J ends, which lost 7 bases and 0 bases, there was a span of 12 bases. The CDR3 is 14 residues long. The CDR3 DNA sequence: TGTGCCAGCACCTTGACCGGGGTGAACACTGAAGCTTTCTTT. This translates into CASTLTGVNTEAFF.

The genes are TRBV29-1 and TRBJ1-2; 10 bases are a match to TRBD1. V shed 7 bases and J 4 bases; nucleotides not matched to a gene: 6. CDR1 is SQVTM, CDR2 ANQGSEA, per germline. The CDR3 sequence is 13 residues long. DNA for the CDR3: TGCAGCGGAATGCGACAGGGGGCCTATGGCTACACCTTC. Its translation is CSGMRQGAYGYTF.

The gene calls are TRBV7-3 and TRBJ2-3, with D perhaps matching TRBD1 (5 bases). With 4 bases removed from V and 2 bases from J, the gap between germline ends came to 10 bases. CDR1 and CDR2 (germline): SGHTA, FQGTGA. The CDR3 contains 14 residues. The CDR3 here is CASSSGQTTDTQYF. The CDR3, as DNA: TGTGCCAGCAGCTCCGGACAAACCACAGATACGCAGTATTTT.

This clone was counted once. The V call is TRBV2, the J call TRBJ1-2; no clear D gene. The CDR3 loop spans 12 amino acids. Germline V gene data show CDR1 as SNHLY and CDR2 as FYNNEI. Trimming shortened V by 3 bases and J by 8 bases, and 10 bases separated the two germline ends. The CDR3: CASSEDFYGYTF. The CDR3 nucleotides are TGTGCCAGCAGTGAGGACTTTTACGGCTACACCTTC.

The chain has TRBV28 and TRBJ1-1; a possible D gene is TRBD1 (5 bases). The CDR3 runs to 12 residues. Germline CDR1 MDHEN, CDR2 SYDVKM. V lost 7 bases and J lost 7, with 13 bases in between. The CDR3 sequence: CASKQAGSEAFF. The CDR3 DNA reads TGTGCCAGCAAACAGGCCGGGAGTGAAGCTTTCTTT.

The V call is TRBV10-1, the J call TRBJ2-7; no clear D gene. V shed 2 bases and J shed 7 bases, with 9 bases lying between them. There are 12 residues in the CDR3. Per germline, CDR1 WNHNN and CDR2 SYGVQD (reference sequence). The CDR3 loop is CASSEPTYEQYF. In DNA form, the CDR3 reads TGCGCCAGCAGTGAGCCGACATATGAGCAGTACTTC.

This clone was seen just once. Written as DNA, the CDR3 is TGCGCCAGCAGTCCGGGAGAAGGGACAGGGTTTTCACCCCTCCACTTT. This translates into CASSPGEGTGFSPLHF. The V gene is TRBV5-1, the J gene TRBJ1-6; 9 nucleotides agree with TRBD1. The germline V gene has CDR1 SGHRS and CDR2 YFSETQ. The CDR3 has 16 residues. V lost 5 bases, J lost 9 bases, and 12 bases stayed unmatched.

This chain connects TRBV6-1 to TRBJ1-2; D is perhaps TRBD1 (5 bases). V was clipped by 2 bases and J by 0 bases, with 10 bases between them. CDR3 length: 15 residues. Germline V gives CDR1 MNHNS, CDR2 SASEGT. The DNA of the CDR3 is TGTGCCAGCAGTGAATGGGGGGTCCCTAACTATGGCTACACCTTC. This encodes CASSEWGVPNYGYTF.

In nucleotides, the CDR3 is TGTGCCAGCAGCTTGCTACTTGGGGGGTACACTGAAGCTTTCTTT. The encoded protein is CASSLLLGGYTEAFF. The chain carries TRBV5-5 and TRBJ1-1; tentatively, D is TRBD1 (5 bases). V was clipped by 1 base and J by 3 bases, with 13 bases between them. This CDR3 spans 15 amino acids. CDR1 and CDR2 (germline): SGHKS, YYEKEE (reference sequence).

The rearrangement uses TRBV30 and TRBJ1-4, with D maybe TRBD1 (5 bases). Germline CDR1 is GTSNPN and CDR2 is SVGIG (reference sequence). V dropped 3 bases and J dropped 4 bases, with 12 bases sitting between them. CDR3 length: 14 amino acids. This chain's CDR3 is CAWSQTVHNEKLFF. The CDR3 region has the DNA TGTGCCTGGAGCCAGACAGTTCATAATGAAAAACTGTTTTTT.

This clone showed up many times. DNA for the CDR3: TGTGCCTGGAGTGCCCACATGAACACTGAAGCTTTCTTT. Its protein is CAWSAHMNTEAFF. The chain links TRBV30 to TRBJ1-1; D remains ambiguous. CDR1 and CDR2 from the germline V gene are GTSNPN and SVGIG (reference sequence). The CDR3 extends over 13 amino acids. Trimming stripped 1 base from V and 0 bases from J, with 6 bases between.